This T cell receptor (beta chain) derives from a study of T cells in Graves' hyperthyroidism and ophthalmopathy. Germline lookup yields CDR1 SGHDN and CDR2 FVKESK. This CDR3 comprises 16 residues. To note about this clonotype: A read error is possible here, since a much larger clone lies one base away.

RNA transcripts provided the source from which TCR beta CDR3 regions were amplified. In the first-round RT-PCR of the TCR CDR3, the HTBI primer set was used. TCRdb called the multiplex PCR reads again in MiXCR, with one record for every CDR3 protein. In the table there are a few hundred thousand distinct CDR3 sequences, about 18% of which are singletons. The V and J genes are TRBV14 and TRBJ1-1; a possible D gene is TRBD1 (6 bases). The TCR comes from a woman aged 18-29 years with Graves' hyperthyroidism. Sequenced input: blood. CDR3 nucleotides: TGTGCCAGCAGCCAAGATCGGTACAGGGCCAGCACTGAAGGTTTCTTT. Protein sequence: CASSQDRYRASTEGFF.